The T cell receptor beta chain described here comes from a study of T cells in Graves' hyperthyroidism and ophthalmopathy. As for the study in general: Peripheral blood was collected at initial diagnosis, before any treatment.

The TCR beta CDR3 regions underwent amplification using RNA transcripts as the source. RT-PCR in the first round (using the HTBI primer set) targeted the TCR CDR3. TCRdb passed the multiplex PCR reads through MiXCR, listing each CDR3 protein once. This table holds about 160,000 distinct CDR3 sequences, just under 9.5% found once. Findings and limits, study-wide: Also found in blood were most expanded thyroid clonotypes above 0.001. Stable hyperthyroidism was separated from ophthalmopathy by a model based on 13 V-J features.

The table lists this clonotype with many counts. Antigen: not known. CDR1 is SGHRS and CDR2 is YFSETQ in the germline V gene. The V end lost 1 base, the J end lost 7 bases, and 9 bases lay between the germline ends. The CDR3 sequence is 13 residues long. The V and J genes are TRBV5-1 and TRBJ1-5; a weak D match, TRBD1 (5 bases). Sample: blood. The clonotype originates from a woman aged 18-35 years with Graves' hyperthyroidism that later progressed to Graves' ophthalmopathy. CDR3 coding DNA: TGCGCCAGCAGCTTGTATCCAGGGCAGCCCCAGCATTTT. Encoded protein: CASSLYPGQPQHF.